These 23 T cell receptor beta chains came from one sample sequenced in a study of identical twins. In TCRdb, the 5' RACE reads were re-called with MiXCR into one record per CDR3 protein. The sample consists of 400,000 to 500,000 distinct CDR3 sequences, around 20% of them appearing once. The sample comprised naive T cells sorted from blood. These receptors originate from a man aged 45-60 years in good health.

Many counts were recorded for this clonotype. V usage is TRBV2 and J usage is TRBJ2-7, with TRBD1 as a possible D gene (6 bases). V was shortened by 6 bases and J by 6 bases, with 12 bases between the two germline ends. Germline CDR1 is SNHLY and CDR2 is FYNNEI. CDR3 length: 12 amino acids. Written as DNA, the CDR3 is TGTGCCAGCAGGCAAACAGGGCCCGAGCAGTACTTC. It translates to CASRQTGPEQYF.

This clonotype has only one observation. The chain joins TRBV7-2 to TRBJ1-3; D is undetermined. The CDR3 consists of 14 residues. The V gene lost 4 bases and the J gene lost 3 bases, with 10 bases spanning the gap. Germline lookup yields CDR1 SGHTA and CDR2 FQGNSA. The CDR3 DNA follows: TGTGCCAGCAGCTCTTTAAGCAGTGGAAACACCATATATTTT. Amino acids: CASSSLSSGNTIYF.

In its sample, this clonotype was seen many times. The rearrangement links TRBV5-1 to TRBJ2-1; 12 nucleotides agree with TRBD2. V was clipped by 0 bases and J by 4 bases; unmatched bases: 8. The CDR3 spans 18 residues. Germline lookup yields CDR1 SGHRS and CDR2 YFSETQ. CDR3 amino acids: CASSLGLAGVLRYNEQFF. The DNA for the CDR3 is TGCGCCAGCAGCTTGGGACTAGCGGGAGTTCTAAGGTACAATGAGCAGTTCTTC.

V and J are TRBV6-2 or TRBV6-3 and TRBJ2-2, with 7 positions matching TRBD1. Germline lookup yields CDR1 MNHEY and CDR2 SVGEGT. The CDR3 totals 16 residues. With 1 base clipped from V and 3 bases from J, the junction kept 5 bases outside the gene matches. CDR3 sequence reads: CASSYFGTAYTGELFF. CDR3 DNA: TGTGCCAGCAGTTACTTCGGGACAGCCTACACCGGGGAGCTGTTTTTT.

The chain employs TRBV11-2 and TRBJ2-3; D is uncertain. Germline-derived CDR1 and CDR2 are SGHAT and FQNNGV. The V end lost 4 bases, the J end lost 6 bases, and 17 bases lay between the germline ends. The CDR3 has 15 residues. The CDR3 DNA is TGTGCCAGCAGCTCCGGCCCCCTTCCGCAGGATACGCAGTATTTT. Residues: CASSSGPLPQDTQYF.

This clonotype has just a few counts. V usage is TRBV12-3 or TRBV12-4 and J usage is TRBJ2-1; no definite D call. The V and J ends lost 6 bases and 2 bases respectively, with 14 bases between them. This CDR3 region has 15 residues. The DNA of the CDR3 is TGTGCCAGCAGGCCACATAGAGAAGCCTACAATGAGCAGTTCTTC. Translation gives CASRPHREAYNEQFF.

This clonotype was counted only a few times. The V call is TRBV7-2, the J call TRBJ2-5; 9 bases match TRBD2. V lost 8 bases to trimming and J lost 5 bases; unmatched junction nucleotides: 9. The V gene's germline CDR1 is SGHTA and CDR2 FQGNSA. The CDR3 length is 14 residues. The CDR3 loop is CASATGTSKETQYF. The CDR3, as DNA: TGTGCCAGCGCTACCGGGACTAGCAAGGAGACCCAGTACTTC.

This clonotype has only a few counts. The CDR3 nucleotides read TGTGCCAGCAGTTTATTGAGGGACAGGGGGTATGAGACCCAGTACTTC. This translates into CASSLLRDRGYETQYF. The rearrangement joins TRBV28 to TRBJ2-5, with 11 bases lining up with TRBD1. Germline CDR1 reads MDHEN; CDR2 reads SYDVKM. The CDR3 is 16 residues long. The junction had 6 bases not matched to a gene; V was cut back by 1 base and J by 5 bases.

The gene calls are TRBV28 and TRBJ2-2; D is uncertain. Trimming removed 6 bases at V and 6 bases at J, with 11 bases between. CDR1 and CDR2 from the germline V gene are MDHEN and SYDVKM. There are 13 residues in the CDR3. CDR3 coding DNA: TGTGCCAGCAGCTATACTGCGGCCGGGGAGCTGTTTTTT. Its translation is CASSYTAAGELFF.

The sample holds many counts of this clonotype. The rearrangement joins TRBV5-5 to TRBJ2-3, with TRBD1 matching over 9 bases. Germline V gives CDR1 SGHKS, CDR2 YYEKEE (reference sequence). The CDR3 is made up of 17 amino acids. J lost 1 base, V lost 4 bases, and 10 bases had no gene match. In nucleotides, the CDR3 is TGTGCCAGCAGCCATTTCACAGGGGGCGCCGGCACAGATACGCAGTATTTT. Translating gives CASSHFTGGAGTDTQYF.

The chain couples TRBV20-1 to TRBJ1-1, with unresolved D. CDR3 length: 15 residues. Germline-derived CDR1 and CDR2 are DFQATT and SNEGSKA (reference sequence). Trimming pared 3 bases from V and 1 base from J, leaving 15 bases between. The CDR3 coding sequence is TGCAGTGCTAGTAATTACGGGATCTCGAACACTGAAGCTTTCTTT. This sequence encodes CSASNYGISNTEAFF.

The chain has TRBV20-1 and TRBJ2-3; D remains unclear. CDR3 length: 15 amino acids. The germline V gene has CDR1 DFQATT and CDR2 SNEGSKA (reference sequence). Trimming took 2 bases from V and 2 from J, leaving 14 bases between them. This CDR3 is CSARPSAPYTDTQYF. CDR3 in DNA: TGCAGTGCTAGACCCTCAGCACCTTACACAGATACGCAGTATTTT.

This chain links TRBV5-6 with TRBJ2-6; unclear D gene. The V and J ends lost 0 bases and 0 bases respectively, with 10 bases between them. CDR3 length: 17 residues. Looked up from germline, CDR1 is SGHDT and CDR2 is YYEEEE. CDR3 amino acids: CASSLVMPPSGANVLTF. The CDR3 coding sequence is TGTGCCAGCAGCTTGGTTATGCCGCCCTCTGGGGCCAACGTCCTGACTTTC.

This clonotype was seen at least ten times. The CDR3 is CSATGTYEQYF. The DNA of the CDR3 is TGCAGTGCGACTGGGACCTACGAGCAGTACTTC. The chain has TRBV20-1 and TRBJ2-7; D uncertain. The CDR3 sequence is 11 residues long. Trimming stripped 6 bases from V and 2 bases from J, with 8 bases between. Germline-derived CDR1 and CDR2 are DFQATT and SNEGSKA (reference sequence).

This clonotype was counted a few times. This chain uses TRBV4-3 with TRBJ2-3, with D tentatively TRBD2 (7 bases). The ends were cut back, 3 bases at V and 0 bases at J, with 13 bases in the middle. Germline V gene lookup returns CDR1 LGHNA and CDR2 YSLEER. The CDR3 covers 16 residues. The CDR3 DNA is TGCGCCAGCAGCCAGGGGGGCGGGGGCAGCACAGATACGCAGTATTTT. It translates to CASSQGGGGSTDTQYF.

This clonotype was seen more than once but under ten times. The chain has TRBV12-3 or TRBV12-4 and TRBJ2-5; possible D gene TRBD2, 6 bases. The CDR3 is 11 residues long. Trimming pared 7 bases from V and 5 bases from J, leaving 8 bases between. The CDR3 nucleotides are TGTGCCAGCAAAGGGAGGGAGACCCAGTACTTC. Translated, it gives CASKGRETQYF.

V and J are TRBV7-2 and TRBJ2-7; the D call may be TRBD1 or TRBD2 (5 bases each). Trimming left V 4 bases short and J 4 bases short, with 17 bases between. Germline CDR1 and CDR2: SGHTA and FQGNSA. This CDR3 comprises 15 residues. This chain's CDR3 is CASSSFTGTSYEQYF. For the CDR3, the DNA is TGTGCCAGCAGCTCTTTTACCGGGACCTCATACGAGCAGTACTTC.

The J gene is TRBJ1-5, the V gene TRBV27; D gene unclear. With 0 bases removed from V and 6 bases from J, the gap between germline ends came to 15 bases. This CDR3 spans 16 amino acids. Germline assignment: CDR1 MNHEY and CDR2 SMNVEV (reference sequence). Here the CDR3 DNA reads TGTGCCAGCAGTTTATCTGGCAGTCTTAGAGGTCAGCCCCAGCATTTT. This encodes CASSLSGSLRGQPQHF.

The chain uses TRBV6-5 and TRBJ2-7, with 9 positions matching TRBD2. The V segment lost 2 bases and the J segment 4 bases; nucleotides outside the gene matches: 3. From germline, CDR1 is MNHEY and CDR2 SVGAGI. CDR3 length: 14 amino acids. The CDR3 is CASSYRLAGYEQYF. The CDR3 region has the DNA TGTGCCAGCAGTTACCGGCTAGCGGGGTACGAGCAGTACTTC.

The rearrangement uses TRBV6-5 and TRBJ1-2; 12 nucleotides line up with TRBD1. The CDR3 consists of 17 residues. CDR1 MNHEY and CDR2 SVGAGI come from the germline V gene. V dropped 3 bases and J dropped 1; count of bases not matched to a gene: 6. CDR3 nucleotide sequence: TGTGCCAGCAGTTATCCGGGACAGGGGGCAAATAACTATGGCTACACCTTC. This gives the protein CASSYPGQGANNYGYTF.

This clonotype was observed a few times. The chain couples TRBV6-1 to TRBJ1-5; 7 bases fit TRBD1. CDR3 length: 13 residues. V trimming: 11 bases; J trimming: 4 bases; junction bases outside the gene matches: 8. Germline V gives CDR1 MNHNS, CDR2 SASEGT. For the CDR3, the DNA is TGTGCCGGAAGACAGGGTGGGAATCAGCCCCAGCATTTT. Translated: CAGRQGGNQPQHF.

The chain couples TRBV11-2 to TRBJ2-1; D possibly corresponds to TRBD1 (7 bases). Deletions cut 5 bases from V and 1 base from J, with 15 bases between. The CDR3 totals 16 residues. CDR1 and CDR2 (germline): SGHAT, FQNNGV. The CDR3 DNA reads TGTGCCAGCAGCACCGAACAGGGGAGGTCCTACAATGAGCAGTTCTTC. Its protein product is CASSTEQGRSYNEQFF.

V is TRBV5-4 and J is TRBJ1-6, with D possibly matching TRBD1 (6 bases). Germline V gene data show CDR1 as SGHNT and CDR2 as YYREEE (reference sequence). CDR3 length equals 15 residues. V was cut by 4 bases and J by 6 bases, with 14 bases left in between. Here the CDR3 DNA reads TGTGCCAGCAGCGCCACAGGGACCCTTAATTCACCCCTCCACTTT. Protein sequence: CASSATGTLNSPLHF.